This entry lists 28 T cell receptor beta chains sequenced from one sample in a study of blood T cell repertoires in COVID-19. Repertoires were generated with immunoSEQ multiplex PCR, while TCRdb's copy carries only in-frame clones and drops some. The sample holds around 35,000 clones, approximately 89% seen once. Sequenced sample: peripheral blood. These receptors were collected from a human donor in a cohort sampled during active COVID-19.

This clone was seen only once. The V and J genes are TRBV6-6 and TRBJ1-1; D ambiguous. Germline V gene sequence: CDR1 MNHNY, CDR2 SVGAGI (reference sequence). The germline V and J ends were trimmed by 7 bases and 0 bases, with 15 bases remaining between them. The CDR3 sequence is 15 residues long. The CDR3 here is CASTRGGVLNTEAFF. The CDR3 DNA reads TGTGCCAGCACCCGGGGTGGGGTTTTGAACACTGAAGCTTTCTTT.

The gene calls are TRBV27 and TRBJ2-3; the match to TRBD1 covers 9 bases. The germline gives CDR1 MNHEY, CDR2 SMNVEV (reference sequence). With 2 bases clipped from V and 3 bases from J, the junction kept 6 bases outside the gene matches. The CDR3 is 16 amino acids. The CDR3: CASSLGTGSLTDTQYF. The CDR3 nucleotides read TGTGCCAGCAGTTTAGGGACAGGGTCTCTGACAGATACGCAGTATTTT.

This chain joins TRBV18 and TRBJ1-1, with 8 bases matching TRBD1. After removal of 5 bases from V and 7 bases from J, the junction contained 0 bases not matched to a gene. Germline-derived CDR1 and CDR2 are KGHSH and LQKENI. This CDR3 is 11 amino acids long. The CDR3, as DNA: TGTGCCAGCTCAACAGGGGGTGAAGCTTTCTTT. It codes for CASSTGGEAFF.

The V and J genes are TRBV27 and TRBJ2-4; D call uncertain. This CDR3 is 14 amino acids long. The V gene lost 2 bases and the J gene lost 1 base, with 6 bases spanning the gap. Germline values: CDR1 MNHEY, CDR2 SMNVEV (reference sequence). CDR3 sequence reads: CASSLSRAKNIQYF. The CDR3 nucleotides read TGTGCCAGCAGTTTAAGCAGGGCCAAAAACATTCAGTACTTC.

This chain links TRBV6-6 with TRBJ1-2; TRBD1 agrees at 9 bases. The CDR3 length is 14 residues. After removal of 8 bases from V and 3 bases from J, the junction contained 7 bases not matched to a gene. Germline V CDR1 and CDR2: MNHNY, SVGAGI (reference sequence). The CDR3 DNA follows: TGTGCCAGCCTCACAGGGGGCGAGGACTATGGCTACACCTTC. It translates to CASLTGGEDYGYTF.

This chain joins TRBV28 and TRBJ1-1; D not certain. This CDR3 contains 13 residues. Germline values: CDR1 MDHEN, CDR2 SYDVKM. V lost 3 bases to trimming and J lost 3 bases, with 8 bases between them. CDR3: CASSLTGDTEAFF. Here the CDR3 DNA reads TGTGCCAGCAGTTTGACCGGGGACACTGAAGCTTTCTTT.

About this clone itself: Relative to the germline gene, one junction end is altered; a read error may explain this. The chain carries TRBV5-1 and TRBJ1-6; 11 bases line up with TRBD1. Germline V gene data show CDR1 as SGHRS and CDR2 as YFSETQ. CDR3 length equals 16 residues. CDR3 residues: CASSPRTGGYISPLHF. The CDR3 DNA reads TGCGCCAGCAGCCCCCGGACAGGGGGCTATATTTCACCCCTCCACTTT.

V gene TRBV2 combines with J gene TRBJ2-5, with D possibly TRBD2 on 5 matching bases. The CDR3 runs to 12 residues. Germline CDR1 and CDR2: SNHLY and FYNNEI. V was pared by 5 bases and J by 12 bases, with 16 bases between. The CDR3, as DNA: TGTGCCAGCAGTTACCGGGGTCCGTCGGAGTACTTC. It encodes CASSYRGPSEYF.

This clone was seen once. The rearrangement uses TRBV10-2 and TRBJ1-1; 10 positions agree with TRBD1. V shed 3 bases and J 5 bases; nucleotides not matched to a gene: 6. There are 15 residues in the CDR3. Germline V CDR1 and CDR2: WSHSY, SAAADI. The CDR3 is CASSDRGTGVTEAFF. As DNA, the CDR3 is TGCGCCAGCAGTGATCGAGGGACAGGGGTAACTGAAGCTTTCTTT.

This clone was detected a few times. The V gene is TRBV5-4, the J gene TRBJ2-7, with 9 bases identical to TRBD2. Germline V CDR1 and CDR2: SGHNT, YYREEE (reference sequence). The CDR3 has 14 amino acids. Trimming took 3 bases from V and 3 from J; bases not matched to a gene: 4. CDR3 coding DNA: TGTGCCAGCAGCTCTAGCGGGGTAATCTACGAGCAGTACTTC. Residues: CASSSSGVIYEQYF.

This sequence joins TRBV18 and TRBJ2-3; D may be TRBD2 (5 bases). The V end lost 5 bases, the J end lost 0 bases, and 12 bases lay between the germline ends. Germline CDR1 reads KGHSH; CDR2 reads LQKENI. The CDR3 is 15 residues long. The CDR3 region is CASSSSGASTDTQYF. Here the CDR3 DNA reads TGTGCCAGCTCATCCAGCGGCGCTAGCACAGATACGCAGTATTTT.

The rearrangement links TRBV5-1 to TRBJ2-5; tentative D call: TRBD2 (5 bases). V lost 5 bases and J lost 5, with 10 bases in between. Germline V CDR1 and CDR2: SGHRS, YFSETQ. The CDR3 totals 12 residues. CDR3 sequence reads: CASSKTMETQYF. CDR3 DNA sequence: TGCGCCAGCAGTAAGACTATGGAGACCCAGTACTTC.

CDR3 region: CASRSFQRPYEQYF. The CDR3 DNA follows: TGTGCCAGCAGATCTTTCCAGCGGCCCTACGAGCAGTACTTC. The chain combines TRBV2 with TRBJ2-7; tentatively, D is TRBD2 (5 bases). The germline gives CDR1 SNHLY, CDR2 FYNNEI. Trimming took off 6 bases at V and 2 bases at J, with 14 bases between the two ends. The CDR3 spans 14 residues.

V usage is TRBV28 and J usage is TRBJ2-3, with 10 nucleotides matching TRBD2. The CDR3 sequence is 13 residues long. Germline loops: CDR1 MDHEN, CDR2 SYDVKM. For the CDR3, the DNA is TGTCTTAGCGGGGGGTCTAGCACAGATACGCAGTATTTT. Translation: CLSGGSSTDTQYF.

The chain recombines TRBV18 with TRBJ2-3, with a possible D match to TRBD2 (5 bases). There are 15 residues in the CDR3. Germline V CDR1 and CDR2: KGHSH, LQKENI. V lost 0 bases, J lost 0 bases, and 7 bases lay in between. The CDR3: CASSPPRTSTDTQYF. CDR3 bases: TGTGCCAGCTCACCACCTAGGACTAGCACAGATACGCAGTATTTT.

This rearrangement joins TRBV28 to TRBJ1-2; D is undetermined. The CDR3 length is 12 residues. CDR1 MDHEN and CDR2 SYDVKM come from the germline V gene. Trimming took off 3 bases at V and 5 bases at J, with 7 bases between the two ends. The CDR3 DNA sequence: TGTGCCAGCAGTTTTGGAGGGTATGGCTACACCTTC. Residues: CASSFGGYGYTF.

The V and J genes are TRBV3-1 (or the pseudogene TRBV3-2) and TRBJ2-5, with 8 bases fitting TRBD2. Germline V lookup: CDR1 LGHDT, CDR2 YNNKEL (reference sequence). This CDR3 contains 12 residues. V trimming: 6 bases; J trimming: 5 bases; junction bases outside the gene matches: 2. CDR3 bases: TGTGCCAGCAGTCCTAGCGGGGAGACCCAGTACTTC. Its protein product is CASSPSGETQYF.

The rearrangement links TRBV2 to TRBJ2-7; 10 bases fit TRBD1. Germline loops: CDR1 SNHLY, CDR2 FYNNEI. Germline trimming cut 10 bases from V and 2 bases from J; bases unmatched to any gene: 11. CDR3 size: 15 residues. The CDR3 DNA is TGTGCCAAGGGACAGGGGATGCTTGGGGCCTACGAGCAGTACTTC. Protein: CAKGQGMLGAYEQYF.

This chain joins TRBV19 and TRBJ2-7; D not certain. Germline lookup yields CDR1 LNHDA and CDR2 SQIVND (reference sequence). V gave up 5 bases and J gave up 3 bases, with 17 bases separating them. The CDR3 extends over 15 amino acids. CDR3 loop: CASSFRVTNIYEQYF. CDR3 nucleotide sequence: TGTGCCAGTAGTTTCCGGGTCACCAATATCTACGAGCAGTACTTC.

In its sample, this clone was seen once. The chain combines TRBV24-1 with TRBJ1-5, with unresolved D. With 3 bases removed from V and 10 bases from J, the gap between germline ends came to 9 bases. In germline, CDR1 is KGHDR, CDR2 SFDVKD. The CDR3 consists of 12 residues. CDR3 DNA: TGTGCCACCAGTGATCCCTCGGGACCCCAGCATTTT. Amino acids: CATSDPSGPQHF.

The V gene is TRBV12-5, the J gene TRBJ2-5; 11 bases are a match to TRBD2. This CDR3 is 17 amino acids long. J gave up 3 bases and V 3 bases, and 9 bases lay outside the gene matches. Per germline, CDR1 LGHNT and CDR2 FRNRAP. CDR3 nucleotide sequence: TGTGCTAGTGGTTTTGTCCTCCTAGCGGGGGGCAAAGAGACCCAGTACTTC. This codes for CASGFVLLAGGKETQYF.

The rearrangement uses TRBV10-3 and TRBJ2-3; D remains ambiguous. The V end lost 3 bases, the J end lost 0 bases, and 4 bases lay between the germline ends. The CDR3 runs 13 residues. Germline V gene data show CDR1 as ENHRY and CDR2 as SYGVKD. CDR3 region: CAISDPSTDTQYF. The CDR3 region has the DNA TGTGCCATCAGTGACCCTAGCACAGATACGCAGTATTTT.

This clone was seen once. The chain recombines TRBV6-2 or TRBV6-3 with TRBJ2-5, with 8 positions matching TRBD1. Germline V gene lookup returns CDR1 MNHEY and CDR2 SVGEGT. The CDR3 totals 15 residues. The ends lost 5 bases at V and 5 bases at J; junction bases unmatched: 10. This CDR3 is CASSPIPTGVETQYF. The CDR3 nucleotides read TGTGCCAGCAGTCCCATACCGACAGGGGTGGAGACCCAGTACTTC.

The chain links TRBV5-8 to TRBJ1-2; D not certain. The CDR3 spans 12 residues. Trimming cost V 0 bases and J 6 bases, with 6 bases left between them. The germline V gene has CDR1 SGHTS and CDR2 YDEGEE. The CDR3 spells CASSLGGHGYTF. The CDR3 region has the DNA TGTGCCAGCAGCTTGGGCGGGCATGGCTACACCTTC. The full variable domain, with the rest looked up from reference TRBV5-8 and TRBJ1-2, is EAGVTQSPTHLIKTRGQQATLRCSPISGHTSVYWYQQALGLGLQFLLWYDEGEERNRGNFPPRFSGRQFPNYSSELNVNALELEDSALYLCASSLGGHGYTFGSGTRLTVV.

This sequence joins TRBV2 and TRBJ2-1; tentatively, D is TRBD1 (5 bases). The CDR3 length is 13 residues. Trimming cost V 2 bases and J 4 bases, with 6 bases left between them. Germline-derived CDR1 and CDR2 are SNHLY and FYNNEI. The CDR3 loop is CASSERQYNEQFF. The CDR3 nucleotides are TGTGCCAGCAGTGAAAGACAGTACAATGAGCAGTTCTTC.

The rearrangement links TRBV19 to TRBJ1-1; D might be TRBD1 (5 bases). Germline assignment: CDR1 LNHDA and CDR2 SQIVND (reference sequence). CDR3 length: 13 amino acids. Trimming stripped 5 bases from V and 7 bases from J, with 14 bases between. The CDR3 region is CASSPGGVSEAFF. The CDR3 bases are TGTGCCAGTAGTCCCGGGGGGGTAAGTGAAGCTTTCTTT.

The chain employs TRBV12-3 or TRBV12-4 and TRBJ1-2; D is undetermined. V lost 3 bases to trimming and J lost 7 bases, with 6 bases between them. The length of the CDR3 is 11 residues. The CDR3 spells CASSLRIGYTF. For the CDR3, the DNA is TGTGCCAGCAGTTTGAGGATTGGCTACACCTTC.

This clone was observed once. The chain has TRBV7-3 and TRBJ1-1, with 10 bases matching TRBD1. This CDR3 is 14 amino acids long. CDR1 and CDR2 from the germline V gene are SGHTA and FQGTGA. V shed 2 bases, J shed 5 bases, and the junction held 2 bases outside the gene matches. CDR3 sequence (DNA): TGTGCCAGCAGCTTAGGGACAGGGGAAACTGAAGCTTTCTTT. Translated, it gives CASSLGTGETEAFF.